This T cell receptor beta chain was obtained from a study of response to subunit inactivated influenza vaccine. CDR3 length equals 13 residues. Germline V gene data show CDR1 as SEHNR and CDR2 as FQNEAQ (reference sequence). The V end was cut by 9 bases, the J end by 1 base, with 9 bases between. Study-wide results and limits: Only a handful of new T cells, the authors suggested, are recruited with each seasonal influenza vaccination.

MiXCR was run by TCRdb on the RT-PCR reads, yielding one entry per CDR3 protein. Seen here are about 650,000 distinct CDR3 sequences, around 14% observed once, and the top ten hold around a tenth. A remark on this clonotype: The antigen remains undetermined.

The sequencing here drew on PBMCs from blood, taken approximately 13 days after vaccination. The rearrangement uses TRBV7-9 and TRBJ2-2, with D possibly TRBD1 on 5 matching bases. This TCR was recovered from a man aged 50-60 years who received an inactivated influenza vaccine. The CDR3 DNA reads TGTGCCAGACAGGATCTGAACACCGGGGAGCTGTTTTTT. It codes for CARQDLNTGELFF.